This T cell receptor beta chain was recovered during a study of cytomegalovirus exposure and HLA in healthy donors. Findings of the study overall: A subsequent analysis found that TCR clusters from the first cohort also tended to co-occur in the 90 to 150 validation repertoires, with about 95% of cluster scores above 0. It was 164 TCR beta chains that were listed as cytomegalovirus-associated.

The repertoire was sequenced with immunoSEQ multiplex PCR; TCRdb's copy has only in-frame clones and lacks some. The sample consists of about 120,000 clones, around 87% of them appearing once. This clone was counted once. Its antigen is as yet unknown. Germline and junction disagree at one end, which may indicate a read error. The CDR3 sequence is 11 residues long. Germline V gene data show CDR1 as SEHNR and CDR2 as FQNEAQ (reference sequence). Sequencing was performed on PBMCs. The chain is built from TRBV7-9 and TRBJ2-7, with no clear D. The origin of this receptor is a woman aged 18-30 years in good health and CMV-seropositive. The CDR3 spells CASSFFYGQYF. In nucleotides, the CDR3 is TGTGCCAGCAGCTTTTTTTACGGGCAGTACTTC.